This TCR beta chain originates from a study of cytomegalovirus exposure and HLA in healthy donors. This clone was seen just once. Use of 60 Vbeta and 13 Jbeta primers characterized the PCR. Assay: immunoSEQ multiplex PCR; the TCRdb copy retains only in-frame clones and omits some. The sample holds 200,000 or so clones, about 83% seen once. Germline assignment: CDR1 MRHNA and CDR2 SNTAGT. This CDR3 region has 17 residues. V was cut by 0 bases and J by 3 bases, with 17 bases left in between. Input material: PBMCs. The TCR sequence derives from a human donor in good health. The V gene is TRBV6-4, the J gene TRBJ1-1, with D perhaps matching TRBD1 (6 bases). CDR3 loop: CASSDSKRGSVYTEAFF. The CDR3 bases are TGTGCCAGCAGTGACTCCAAAAGGGGGTCAGTGTACACTGAAGCTTTCTTT.